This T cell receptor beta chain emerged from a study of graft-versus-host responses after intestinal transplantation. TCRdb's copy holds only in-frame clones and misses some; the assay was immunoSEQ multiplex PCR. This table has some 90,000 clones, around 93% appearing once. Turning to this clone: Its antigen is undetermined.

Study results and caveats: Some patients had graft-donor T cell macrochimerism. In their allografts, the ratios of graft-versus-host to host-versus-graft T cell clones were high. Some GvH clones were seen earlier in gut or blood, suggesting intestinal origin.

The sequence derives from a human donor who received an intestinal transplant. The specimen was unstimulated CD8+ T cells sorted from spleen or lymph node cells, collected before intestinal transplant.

CDR3 sequence reads: CAWSVRTSGGVGQYF. The DNA of the CDR3 is TGTGCCTGGAGTGTACGGACTAGCGGGGGCGTGGGGCAGTACTTC. This chain uses TRBV30 with TRBJ2-5; 13 bases match TRBD2. This CDR3 has 15 amino acids. The V and J ends lost 0 bases and 11 bases, in that order; junction bases with no gene match: 9. The germline V gene has CDR1 GTSNPN and CDR2 SVGIG (reference sequence).